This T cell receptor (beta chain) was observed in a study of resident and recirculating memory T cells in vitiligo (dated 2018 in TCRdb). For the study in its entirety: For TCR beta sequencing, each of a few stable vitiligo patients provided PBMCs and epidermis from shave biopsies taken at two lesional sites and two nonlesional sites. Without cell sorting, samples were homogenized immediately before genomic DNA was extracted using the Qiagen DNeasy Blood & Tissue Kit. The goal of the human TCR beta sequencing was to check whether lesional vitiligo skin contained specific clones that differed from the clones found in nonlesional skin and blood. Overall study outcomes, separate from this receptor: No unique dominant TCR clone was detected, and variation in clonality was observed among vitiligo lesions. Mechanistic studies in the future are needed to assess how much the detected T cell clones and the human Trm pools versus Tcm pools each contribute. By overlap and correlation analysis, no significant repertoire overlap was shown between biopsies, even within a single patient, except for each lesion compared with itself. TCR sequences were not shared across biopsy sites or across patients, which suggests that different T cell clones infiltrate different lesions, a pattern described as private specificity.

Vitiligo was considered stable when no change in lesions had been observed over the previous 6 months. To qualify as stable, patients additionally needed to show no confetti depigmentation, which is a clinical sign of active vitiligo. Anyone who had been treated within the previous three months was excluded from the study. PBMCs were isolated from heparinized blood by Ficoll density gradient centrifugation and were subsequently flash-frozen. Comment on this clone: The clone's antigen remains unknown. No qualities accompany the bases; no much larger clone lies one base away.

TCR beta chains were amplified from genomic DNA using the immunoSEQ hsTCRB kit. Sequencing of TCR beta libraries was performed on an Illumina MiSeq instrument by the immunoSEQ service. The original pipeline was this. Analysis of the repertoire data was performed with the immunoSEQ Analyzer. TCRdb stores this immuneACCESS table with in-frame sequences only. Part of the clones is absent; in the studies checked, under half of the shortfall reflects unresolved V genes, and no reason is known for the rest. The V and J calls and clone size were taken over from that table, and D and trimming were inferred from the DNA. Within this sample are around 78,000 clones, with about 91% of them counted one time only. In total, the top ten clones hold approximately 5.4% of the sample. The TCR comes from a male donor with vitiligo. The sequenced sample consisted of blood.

The DNA sequence reads TGTGCCAGCTCACCAAAGGCTAGCGGCATTCAAGAGACCCAGTACTTC. Its protein product is CASSPKASGIQETQYF. The receptor chain draws on TRBV18 and TRBJ2-5; 7 bases in between match TRBD2. CDR1 and CDR2 are drawn from the germline V gene: KGHSH, LQKENI. From cysteine to phenylalanine, the CDR3 is 16 amino acids long. The read is trimmed to its CDR3 DNA, 48 bases read in frame from base 1. V lost 2 bases and J lost 2 bases, and the count of bases not matched to a germline gene is 8. With the rest looked up from the reference TRBV18 and TRBJ2-5 genes rather than sequenced, the full variable domain is NAGVMQNPRHLVRRRGQEARLRCSPMKGHSHVYWYRQLPEEGLKFMVYLQKENIIDESGMPKERFSAEFPKEGPSILRIQQVVRGDSAAYFCASSPKASGIQETQYFGPGTRLLVL.